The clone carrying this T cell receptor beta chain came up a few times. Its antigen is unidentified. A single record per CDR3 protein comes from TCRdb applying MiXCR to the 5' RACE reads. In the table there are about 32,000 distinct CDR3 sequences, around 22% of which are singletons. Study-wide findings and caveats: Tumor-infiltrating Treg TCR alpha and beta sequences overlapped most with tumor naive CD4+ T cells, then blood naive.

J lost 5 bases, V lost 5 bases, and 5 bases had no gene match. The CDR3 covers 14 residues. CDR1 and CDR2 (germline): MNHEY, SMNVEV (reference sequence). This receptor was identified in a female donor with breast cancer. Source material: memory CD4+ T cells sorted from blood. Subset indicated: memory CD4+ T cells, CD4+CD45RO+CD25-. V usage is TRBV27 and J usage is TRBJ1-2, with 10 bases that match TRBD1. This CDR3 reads CASSDRGHYYGYTF. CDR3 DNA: TGTGCCAGCAGTGACAGGGGGCATTATTATGGCTACACCTTC.